This TCR beta chain originates from a study of blood T cell repertoires in COVID-19. As for the study in general: Acute-phase and convalescent COVID-19 samples originated in the United States, Italy and Spain. PBMCs, B-cell-depleted T cells, or T cells were the source of the cDNA or gDNA that made up the material.

The germline gives CDR1 KGHSH, CDR2 LQKENI. This CDR3 has 14 amino acids. Trimming stripped 4 bases from V and 2 bases from J, with 9 bases between. Original processing methods: Reference gene primer amplification yielded estimated nucleated cell counts. The assay was immunoSEQ multiplex PCR, and TCRdb's table has in-frame clones only and misses some. The DNA was the basis for D and trimming; V, J and clone size are from that table. The table has around 120,000 clones, 55% to 75% seen once; the top ten hold under 0.95%. Sequenced sample: peripheral blood. This sequence originates from a human donor with acute or convalescent COVID-19. The donor label of this sample is uncertain. The chain combines TRBV18 with TRBJ2-1, with TRBD2 as a possible D gene (6 bases). The CDR3 loop reads CASSRGETYNEQFF. The CDR3 DNA reads TGTGCCAGCTCACGCGGGGAGACCTACAATGAGCAGTTCTTC.